Listed below are T cell receptor beta chains from one sample, sequenced in a study of blood T cell repertoires in COVID-19. Profiled with immunoSEQ multiplex PCR; TCRdb holds only in-frame clones, not every one. The table includes roughly 120,000 clones, about 90% detected once. What was sequenced was peripheral blood. Source of these receptors: a man between 65 and 80 years old who had recovered from COVID-19. CDR3s include the opening cysteine and the closing phenylalanine or tryptophan. The order of the fields is V gene, D gene, CDR3 length, clone size, J gene, CDR3 protein, CDR3 DNA. A D gene is named only where the DNA matches it firmly. Size tells how often a clone was seen (once, few, many) or the class of an expanded clone, and some rows leave it out.

>TRBV10-3|NA|15|NA|TRBJ2-7
CAISESGQGRREQYF
TGTGCCATCAGTGAGTCGGGGCAGGGCCGTCGGGAGCAGTACTTC
>TRBV30|TRBD1|12|NA|TRBJ1-2
CAWSGTGRDLAF
TGTGCCTGGTCCGGGACAGGGAGGGATTTGGCCTTC
>TRBV27|TRBD2|15|NA|TRBJ2-7
CASSSAWTSSYEQYF
TGTGCCAGCAGTTCCGCCTGGACTAGCTCCTACGAGCAGTACTTC
>TRBV5-1|NA|17|once|TRBJ1-1
CASSTGRLKDWNTEAFF
TGCGCCAGCAGCACTGGACGCTTAAAGGACTGGAACACTGAAGCTTTCTTT
>TRBV6-5|NA|15|NA|TRBJ1-1
CASSYSRGRNTEAFF
TGTGCCAGCAGTTACTCTAGAGGGAGGAACACTGAAGCTTTCTTT
>TRBV27|NA|14|NA|TRBJ1-1
CASNMQGRNTEAFF
TGTGCCAGCAACATGCAGGGAAGGAACACTGAAGCTTTCTTT
>TRBV5-8|NA|14|once|TRBJ1-1
CASSFRVRYTEAFF
TGTGCCAGCAGCTTCCGGGTTCGATACACTGAAGCTTTCTTT
>TRBV28|NA|15|NA|TRBJ1-6
CASRPPGYYNSPLHF
TGTGCCAGCAGGCCCCCAGGGTACTATAATTCACCCCTCCACTTT
>TRBV2|NA|14|NA|TRBJ2-7
CASNRRGVGLEQYF
TGTGCCAGCAACCGCAGGGGAGTGGGCTTAGAGCAGTACTTC
>TRBV28|NA|15|NA|TRBJ2-3
CASTISGGGADTQYF
TGTGCCAGCACCATTTCGGGGGGCGGTGCAGATACGCAGTATTTT
>TRBV6-6|TRBD1|15|few|TRBJ1-5
CASSYLGTGNQPQHF
TGTGCCAGCAGTTACTTGGGGACAGGCAATCAGCCCCAGCATTTT
>TRBV4-1|NA|14|NA|TRBJ2-5
CASSRRQDQETQYF
TGCGCCAGCAGCCGCAGGCAGGATCAAGAGACCCAGTACTTC
>TRBV5-1|NA|15|NA|TRBJ2-1
CASRQDSTFYNEQFF
TGCGCCAGCAGGCAGGACTCGACATTTTACAATGAGCAGTTCTTC
>TRBV28|NA|18|NA|TRBJ2-5
CASSYLGMGGNKKETQYF
TGTGCCAGCAGTTATTTAGGAATGGGGGGAAATAAGAAGGAGACCCAGTACTTC
>TRBV5-1|NA|13|NA|TRBJ2-2
CASKIGGVGELFF
TGCGCCAGCAAAATTGGAGGGGTCGGGGAGCTGTTTTTT
>TRBV6-1|TRBD1|16|once|TRBJ2-3
CASSAWTGESPDTQYF
TGTGCCAGCAGTGCCTGGACAGGGGAGAGCCCAGATACGCAGTATTTT
>TRBV7-3|TRBD1|16|NA|TRBJ2-7
CASSLQGPAGHYEQYF
TGTGCCAGCAGCCTACAGGGGCCGGCAGGGCACTACGAGCAGTACTTC
>TRBV6-1|TRBD2|17|NA|TRBJ2-5
CASSARLAGGPQETQYF
TGTGCCAGCAGTGCCAGACTAGCGGGAGGGCCCCAAGAGACCCAGTACTTC
>TRBV28|TRBD1|14|NA|TRBJ2-5
CASNRQGASETQYF
TGTGCCAGCAACAGACAGGGGGCGTCAGAGACCCAGTACTTC
>TRBV5-8|TRBD1|14|once|TRBJ1-5
CASNPGQGAGAQHF
TGTGCCAGCAACCCCGGACAGGGGGCGGGAGCCCAGCATTTT
>TRBV19|TRBD1|18|NA|TRBJ1-2
CASSIDPGQGLLFYGYTF
TGTGCCAGTAGTATAGATCCGGGACAGGGCCTCCTTTTTTATGGCTACACCTTC
>TRBV27|NA|16|NA|TRBJ2-7
CASSLFPPGGLDEQYF
TGTGCCAGCAGTTTATTCCCCCCAGGAGGGTTGGACGAGCAGTACTTC
>TRBV5-1|NA|15|NA|TRBJ2-7
CASSLGRVSSYEQYF
TGCGCCAGCAGCTTGGGGCGGGTAAGCTCCTACGAGCAGTACTTC
>TRBV7-8|NA|13|once|TRBJ2-7
CASSLQFQYEQYF
TGTGCCAGCAGCTTACAGTTCCAATACGAGCAGTACTTC
>TRBV19|NA|16|NA|TRBJ1-1
CASSGVRVGANTEAFF
TGTGCCAGTAGTGGCGTTCGGGTAGGGGCAAACACTGAAGCTTTCTTT
>TRBV10-3|NA|14|NA|TRBJ2-1
CAISGAGSYNEQFF
TGTGCCATCAGCGGAGCAGGGTCCTACAATGAGCAGTTCTTC
>TRBV18|TRBD2|15|NA|TRBJ2-1
CASSLERGEYNEQFF
TGTGCCAGCTCACTCGAGCGGGGAGAATACAATGAGCAGTTCTTC
>TRBV2|NA|16|NA|TRBJ2-1
CASTSSSASSYNEQFF
TGTGCCAGCACTTCTTCTTCCGCCAGCTCCTACAATGAGCAGTTCTTC
>TRBV5-3|TRBD1|16|NA|TRBJ2-2
CARSFTRQGEAGELFF
TGTGCCAGAAGCTTCACCCGACAGGGGGAGGCCGGGGAGCTGTTTTTT
>TRBV5-1|NA|14|NA|TRBJ2-5
CASSRDGGVETQYF
TGCGCCAGCAGCCGGGACGGGGGTGTTGAGACCCAGTACTTC
>TRBV5-1|TRBD1|14|NA|TRBJ2-7
CASRSGTGGIEQYF
TGCGCCAGCAGGTCCGGGACAGGGGGGATCGAGCAGTACTTC
>TRBV27|TRBD2|15|NA|TRBJ2-3
CASSSRAGRTDTQYF
TGTGCCAGCAGTTCTCGAGCGGGGCGCACAGATACGCAGTATTTT
>TRBV27|NA|15|NA|TRBJ1-2
CASSLYGGLVYGYTF
TGTGCCAGCAGTTTATACGGGGGGCTCGTCTATGGCTACACCTTC
>TRBV11-1|NA|16|NA|TRBJ2-7
CASSSSEGESSYEQYF
TGTGCCAGCAGCTCAAGCGAGGGTGAGAGCTCCTACGAGCAGTACTTC
>TRBV11-1|TRBD2|14|NA|TRBJ2-7
CASSRAGNSYEQYF
TGTGCCAGCAGCCGAGCGGGGAACTCCTACGAGCAGTACTTC
>TRBV13|TRBD2|17|NA|TRBJ2-7
CASSWLTASGTNYEQYF
TGTGCCAGCAGCTGGCTTACGGCTAGCGGGACTAACTACGAGCAGTACTTC
>TRBV28|NA|15|once|TRBJ1-2
CASSSPSSSNYGYTF
TGTGCCAGCAGCTCGCCTAGTTCATCTAACTATGGCTACACCTTC
>TRBV19|NA|15|NA|TRBJ1-2
CASSPFEGATYGYTF
TGTGCCAGTAGTCCCTTCGAAGGGGCGACCTATGGCTACACCTTC
>TRBV5-4|TRBD2|15|NA|TRBJ2-5
CASSSGTSGWETQYF
TGTGCCAGCAGCTCCGGGACTAGCGGGTGGGAGACCCAGTACTTC
>TRBV16|TRBD1|14|few|TRBJ1-5
CASSQTGGNQPQHF
TGTGCCAGCAGCCAAACAGGGGGAAATCAGCCCCAGCATTTT
>TRBV7-2|TRBD1|16|NA|TRBJ1-6
CASSKGTALSNSPLHF
TGTGCCAGCAGCAAGGGGACAGCCCTAAGTAATTCACCCCTCCACTTT
>TRBV12-3/TRBV12-4|NA|12|NA|TRBJ1-5
CASSLYGQPQHF
TGTGCCAGCAGTTTATACGGGCAGCCCCAGCATTTT
>TRBV24-1|NA|13|NA|TRBJ1-5
CATVTADGQPQHF
TGTGCCACCGTCACAGCTGACGGTCAGCCCCAGCATTTT
>TRBV5-5|NA|15|NA|TRBJ2-5
CASSPSPRGPETQYF
TGTGCCAGCAGCCCCTCCCCCAGAGGGCCAGAGACCCAGTACTTC
>TRBV28|TRBD1|13|NA|TRBJ2-7
CASRQGVGYEQYF
TGTGCCAGCAGACAGGGGGTCGGCTACGAGCAGTACTTC